Each of the 5 T cell receptor beta chains below was sequenced from the same sample in a study of T cells in pancreatic ductal adenocarcinoma. Using immunoSEQ multiplex PCR, the repertoire was profiled, and TCRdb retains in-frame clones only, with some absent. This sample has roughly 100,000 clones, with about 96% found just once. The selected patients with pancreatic ductal adenocarcinoma had surgery but no neoadjuvant therapy. The sample comprised PBMCs. The receptors were sampled from a human donor with pancreatic ductal adenocarcinoma.

This sequence joins TRBV5-1 and TRBJ2-7; weak D call: TRBD2 (5 bases). Trimming removed 2 bases from V and 5 bases from J, with 23 bases in between. The CDR3 runs to 17 residues. Germline V lookup: CDR1 SGHRS, CDR2 YFSETQ. The CDR3 loop reads CASSFRAEGFSGNEQYF. The CDR3 DNA sequence: TGCGCCAGCAGCTTCCGAGCAGAGGGTTTTAGTGGCAACGAGCAGTACTTC.

J is TRBJ2-2 and V is TRBV7-8; 8 bases fit TRBD1. Germline V lookup: CDR1 SGHVS, CDR2 FQNEAQ. The CDR3 extends over 16 amino acids. The V gene end was trimmed by 6 bases and the J gene end by 7 bases; junction bases not matched to a gene: 13. CDR3 bases: TGTGCCAGCAGTGGGTCCCAGGGGGCTGGTAGCGGGGAGCTGTTTTTT. Translation gives CASSGSQGAGSGELFF. Complete variable domain (other parts from reference TRBV7-8 and TRBJ2-2): GAGVSQSPRYKVAKRGQDVALRCDPISGHVSLFWYQQALGQGPEFLTYFQNEAQLDKSGLPSDRFFAERPEGSVSTLKIQRTQQEDSAVYLCASSGSQGAGSGELFFGEGSRLTVL.

This clone is a singleton in its sample. The genes are TRBV4-1 and TRBJ2-7, with TRBD2 matching 14 bases. V shed 8 bases and J 6 bases; nucleotides not matched to a gene: 6. Looked up from germline, CDR1 is MGHRA and CDR2 is YSYEKL. This CDR3 spans 14 amino acids. The CDR3 region is CASGRTSGRFEQYF. For the CDR3, the DNA is TGCGCCAGCGGCAGGACTAGCGGGAGGTTCGAGCAGTACTTC.

This chain uses TRBV27 with TRBJ2-2, with no clear D. CDR1 and CDR2 (germline): MNHEY, SMNVEV (reference sequence). CDR3 length: 14 residues. V gave up 5 bases and J gave up 0 bases, with 7 bases separating them. CDR3 sequence: CASSRLANTGELFF. CDR3 nucleotide sequence: TGTGCCAGCAGTCGGTTAGCGAACACCGGGGAGCTGTTTTTT.

The V call is TRBV27, the J call TRBJ2-7; D remains unclear. With 7 bases removed from V and 0 bases from J, the gap between germline ends came to 13 bases. In germline, CDR1 is MNHEY, CDR2 SMNVEV (reference sequence). The CDR3 consists of 14 residues. The CDR3 loop reads CASKQTQSSYEQYF. The CDR3 bases are TGTGCCAGCAAACAGACCCAAAGCTCCTACGAGCAGTACTTC.